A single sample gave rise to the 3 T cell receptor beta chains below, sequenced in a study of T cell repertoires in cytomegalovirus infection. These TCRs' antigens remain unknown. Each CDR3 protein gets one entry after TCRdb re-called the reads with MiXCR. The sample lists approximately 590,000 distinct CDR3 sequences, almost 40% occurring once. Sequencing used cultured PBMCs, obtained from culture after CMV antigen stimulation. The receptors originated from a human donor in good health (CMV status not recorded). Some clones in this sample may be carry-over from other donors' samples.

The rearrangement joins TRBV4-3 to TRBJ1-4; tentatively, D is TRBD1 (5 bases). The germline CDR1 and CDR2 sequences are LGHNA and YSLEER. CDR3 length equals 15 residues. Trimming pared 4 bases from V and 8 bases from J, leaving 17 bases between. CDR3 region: CASSPLEGPAEKLFF. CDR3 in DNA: TGCGCCAGCAGCCCTCTGGAGGGACCGGCAGAAAAACTGTTTTTT.

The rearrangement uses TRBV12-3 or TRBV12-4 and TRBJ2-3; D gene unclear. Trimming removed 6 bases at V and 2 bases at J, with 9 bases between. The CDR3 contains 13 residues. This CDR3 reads CASSPPDTDTQYF. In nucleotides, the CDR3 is TGTGCCAGCAGCCCACCTGACACAGATACGCAGTATTTT.

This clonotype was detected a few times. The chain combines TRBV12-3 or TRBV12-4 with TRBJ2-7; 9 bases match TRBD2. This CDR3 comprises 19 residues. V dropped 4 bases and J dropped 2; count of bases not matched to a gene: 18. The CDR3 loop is CASSSLPGWVRGGTYEQYF. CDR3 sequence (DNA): TGTGCCAGCAGTTCCCTCCCAGGGTGGGTGCGGGGGGGGACCTACGAGCAGTACTTC.